This is a list of T cell receptor beta chains from one sample in a study of blood T cell repertoires in COVID-19. Generated by immunoSEQ multiplex PCR, the TCRdb table keeps only in-frame clones and is missing some. The table lists just over 300,000 clones, 89% of them singletons. What was sequenced was PBMCs or T cells enriched from blood (not recorded which). The receptors shown here come from a middle-aged woman who had recovered from COVID-19. CDR3s leave out the opening cysteine and the closing phenylalanine or tryptophan. A D gene is named only where the DNA matches it firmly. The size of a clone is reported for some rows only, either as once, few or many, or as a class for expanded clones.

j_gene: TRBJ1-1; len: 14; d_gene: .; abundance: .; v_gene: TRBV30; CDR3aa: AWSVAMAGLNTEAF
j_gene: TRBJ2-5; len: 11; d_gene: TRBD2; abundance: .; v_gene: TRBV7-9; CDR3aa: ASSLSGAETQY
j_gene: TRBJ2-2; len: 12; d_gene: .; abundance: .; v_gene: TRBV4-3; CDR3aa: ASSQDYLAGELF
j_gene: TRBJ2-7; len: 13; d_gene: .; abundance: .; v_gene: TRBV27; CDR3aa: ASSFPLGLHYEQY
j_gene: TRBJ2-3; len: 13; d_gene: TRBD2; abundance: .; v_gene: TRBV30; CDR3aa: AWSPGGTGTDTQY
j_gene: TRBJ2-3; len: 13; d_gene: TRBD2; abundance: .; v_gene: TRBV7-9; CDR3aa: ASSQTSGKPDTQY
j_gene: TRBJ2-5; len: 13; d_gene: TRBD1; abundance: .; v_gene: TRBV7-9; CDR3aa: ASSPGDRAQETQY
j_gene: TRBJ2-2; len: 13; d_gene: TRBD1; abundance: .; v_gene: TRBV6-4; CDR3aa: ATWIQGAFIGELF
j_gene: TRBJ2-1; len: 14; d_gene: .; abundance: .; v_gene: TRBV2; CDR3aa: ASRHDLEGLYNEQF
j_gene: TRBJ1-4; len: 12; d_gene: .; abundance: .; v_gene: TRBV6-5; CDR3aa: ASSSRQFVEKLF
j_gene: TRBJ1-5; len: 14; d_gene: TRBD1; abundance: .; v_gene: TRBV18; CDR3aa: ASSHYGTGSNQPQH
j_gene: TRBJ2-7; len: 14; d_gene: TRBD2; abundance: .; v_gene: TRBV7-6; CDR3aa: ASSLLRAGSEYEQY
j_gene: TRBJ2-5; len: 13; d_gene: .; abundance: .; v_gene: TRBV11-2; CDR3aa: ASRSPGTLQETQY
j_gene: TRBJ2-2; len: 11; d_gene: .; abundance: .; v_gene: TRBV5-5; CDR3aa: ASSLVGTGELF
j_gene: TRBJ1-1; len: 13; d_gene: .; abundance: .; v_gene: TRBV3-1/TRBV3-2; CDR3aa: ASSQEGRGNTEAF
j_gene: TRBJ2-1; len: 13; d_gene: TRBD2; abundance: .; v_gene: TRBV4-3; CDR3aa: ASSQRLAGNNEQF
j_gene: TRBJ2-3; len: 13; d_gene: TRBD1; abundance: .; v_gene: TRBV5-4; CDR3aa: ASSYRDRTTDTQY
j_gene: TRBJ1-1; len: 14; d_gene: TRBD1; abundance: .; v_gene: TRBV18; CDR3aa: ASSPTSDRVNTEAF
j_gene: TRBJ2-7; len: 11; d_gene: .; abundance: .; v_gene: TRBV2; CDR3aa: ASSEEDIYEQY
j_gene: TRBJ2-3; len: 11; d_gene: TRBD2; abundance: .; v_gene: TRBV6-5; CDR3aa: ASKGGGLDTQY
j_gene: TRBJ2-7; len: 12; d_gene: TRBD2; abundance: once; v_gene: TRBV5-1; CDR3aa: ASSFEAGEYEQY
j_gene: TRBJ2-7; len: 15; d_gene: TRBD2; abundance: .; v_gene: TRBV24-1; CDR3aa: ATSDFRLAGGPYEQY
j_gene: TRBJ2-7; len: 12; d_gene: .; abundance: .; v_gene: TRBV7-8; CDR3aa: ASSPYRDSYEQY
j_gene: TRBJ2-5; len: 12; d_gene: .; abundance: .; v_gene: TRBV27; CDR3aa: ATSPRSYQETQY
j_gene: TRBJ2-1; len: 13; d_gene: .; abundance: .; v_gene: TRBV6-2/TRBV6-3; CDR3aa: ASNPTGVSYNEQF
j_gene: TRBJ1-1; len: 12; d_gene: TRBD1; abundance: .; v_gene: TRBV5-4; CDR3aa: ASSFRTGETEAF
j_gene: TRBJ2-7; len: 15; d_gene: TRBD2; abundance: many; v_gene: TRBV9; CDR3aa: ASSVEGLAGGRNEQY
j_gene: TRBJ1-4; len: 14; d_gene: .; abundance: .; v_gene: TRBV18; CDR3aa: ASSPNRGMANEKLF
j_gene: TRBJ2-2; len: 12; d_gene: .; abundance: once; v_gene: TRBV25-1; CDR3aa: ASSELVATGELF
j_gene: TRBJ2-5; len: 13; d_gene: TRBD2; abundance: .; v_gene: TRBV6-4; CDR3aa: ASSPKAGGQETQY
j_gene: TRBJ2-3; len: 13; d_gene: .; abundance: .; v_gene: TRBV7-3; CDR3aa: ASSLGGAWRDTQY
j_gene: TRBJ1-1; len: 10; d_gene: .; abundance: .; v_gene: TRBV14; CDR3aa: ASSPWNTEAF
j_gene: TRBJ2-5; len: 13; d_gene: TRBD1; abundance: .; v_gene: TRBV5-8; CDR3aa: ASSPPTGGRETQY
j_gene: TRBJ1-2; len: 11; d_gene: .; abundance: .; v_gene: TRBV11-2; CDR3aa: ASSLGFSGGYT
j_gene: TRBJ2-7; len: 12; d_gene: .; abundance: .; v_gene: TRBV30; CDR3aa: AWSGGVSSYEQY
j_gene: TRBJ2-5; len: 12; d_gene: .; abundance: once; v_gene: TRBV6-6; CDR3aa: ASSYGLSLETQY
j_gene: TRBJ2-7; len: 12; d_gene: .; abundance: .; v_gene: TRBV4-2; CDR3aa: ASSKSIGSYEQY
j_gene: TRBJ2-7; len: 12; d_gene: .; abundance: .; v_gene: TRBV28; CDR3aa: ASSLSGSLYEQY
j_gene: TRBJ2-5; len: 13; d_gene: TRBD2; abundance: .; v_gene: TRBV6-5; CDR3aa: ASSFSGGDQETQY
j_gene: TRBJ1-6; len: 13; d_gene: TRBD1; abundance: once; v_gene: TRBV7-9; CDR3aa: ASGTGTEYNSPLH
j_gene: TRBJ1-1; len: 12; d_gene: .; abundance: .; v_gene: TRBV5-1; CDR3aa: ASSALSENTEAF
j_gene: TRBJ2-1; len: 13; d_gene: TRBD2; abundance: .; v_gene: TRBV5-1; CDR3aa: ASSLEGTSGDEQF
j_gene: TRBJ2-7; len: 12; d_gene: .; abundance: .; v_gene: TRBV5-1; CDR3aa: ASSLDRESYEQY
j_gene: TRBJ2-2; len: 12; d_gene: .; abundance: once; v_gene: TRBV21-1; CDR3aa: ASSMQGNIGELF
j_gene: TRBJ1-1; len: 13; d_gene: TRBD1; abundance: .; v_gene: TRBV9; CDR3aa: ASSGQGGGNTEAF
j_gene: TRBJ2-7; len: 14; d_gene: .; abundance: .; v_gene: TRBV19; CDR3aa: ASSIHVGGGRNEQY
j_gene: TRBJ2-1; len: 11; d_gene: .; abundance: .; v_gene: TRBV19; CDR3aa: ASSIGGLNEQF
j_gene: TRBJ1-1; len: 11; d_gene: .; abundance: few; v_gene: TRBV24-1; CDR3aa: ATSTAQNTEAF
j_gene: TRBJ2-2; len: 13; d_gene: .; abundance: once; v_gene: TRBV2; CDR3aa: ASSRDSRSPGELF
j_gene: TRBJ2-7; len: 12; d_gene: TRBD2; abundance: .; v_gene: TRBV29-1; CDR3aa: SVDSPSGSYEQY
j_gene: TRBJ2-5; len: 14; d_gene: TRBD2; abundance: .; v_gene: TRBV7-8; CDR3aa: ASSSIETSARETQY